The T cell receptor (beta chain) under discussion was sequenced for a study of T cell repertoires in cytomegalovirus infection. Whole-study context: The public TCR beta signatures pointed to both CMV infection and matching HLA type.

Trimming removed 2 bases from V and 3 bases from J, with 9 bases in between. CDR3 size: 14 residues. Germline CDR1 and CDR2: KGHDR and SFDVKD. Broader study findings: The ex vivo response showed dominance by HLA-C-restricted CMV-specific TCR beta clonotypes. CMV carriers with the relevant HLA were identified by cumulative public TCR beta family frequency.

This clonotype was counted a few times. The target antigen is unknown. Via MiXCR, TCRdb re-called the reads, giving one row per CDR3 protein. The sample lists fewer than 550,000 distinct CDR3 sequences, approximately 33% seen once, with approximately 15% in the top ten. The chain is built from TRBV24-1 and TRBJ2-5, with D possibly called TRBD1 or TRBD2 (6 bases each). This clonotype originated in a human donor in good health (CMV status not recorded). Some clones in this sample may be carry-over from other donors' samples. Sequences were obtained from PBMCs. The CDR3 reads CATSDWGAEETQYF. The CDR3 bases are TGTGCCACCAGTGATTGGGGGGCCGAAGAGACCCAGTACTTC.